This TCR beta chain was documented in a study of blood T cells in healthy people across ages. Primers used in a second PCR of about 6 to 11 cycles were a sample-barcoded 5' primer and a J-beta primer mix. Each CDR3 protein gets one entry after TCRdb re-called the 5' RACE reads with MiXCR. Here the sample spans about 770,000 distinct CDR3 sequences, 44% being singletons. CDR3 length equals 13 residues. Trimming removed 6 bases from V and 4 bases from J; junction bases left unmatched: 5. The germline CDR1 and CDR2 sequences are KGHSH and LQKENI. This clonotype was obtained from a man in his 60s in good health. What was sequenced was blood. The chain couples TRBV18 to TRBJ1-2, with 7 nucleotides matching TRBD1. The CDR3 DNA reads TGTGCCAGCTCCCGGGACAGCCGCTATGGCTACACCTTC. Translated: CASSRDSRYGYTF.